This entry describes one T cell receptor (beta chain). The antigen it binds to is not known. The input lacks base qualities; no much larger clone sits a single base away. TCRbeta CDR3 regions were amplified from genomic DNA by means of the immunoSEQ Assay, a bias-controlled multiplex PCR. As for how the authors treated the data: Within the assay, amplification of reference gene primers was used to estimate how many nucleated cells each sample contained. Sequence reads were collapsed and filtered to measure the absolute abundance of every unique TCRbeta CDR3 rearrangement. For each sample, productive Simpson clonality was calculated as the square root of Simpson's diversity index over productive rearrangements. As stored in TCRdb, this immuneACCESS dataset retains in-frame rearrangements with V and J assigned. A fraction of the clones does not appear; measured against another copy, unresolved V genes explain less than half of the discrepancy, and the remainder lacks a known reason. For V, J and clone size, that table is used; D and trimming come from the DNA. Recorded for this sample are about 68,000 clones; 80% to 95% of them occurred a single time. The ten biggest clones cover about 7% of the sample.

Each collaborating institution followed its own protocols to collect whole blood in K2EDTA tubes. For TCRbeta analysis, collaborators shipped samples as frozen whole blood, isolated PBMCs, or DNA extracted from either of those sample types. Reading from cysteine to phenylalanine, the CDR3 counts 16 amino acids. Only the CDR3 region is kept as DNA, spanning 48 bases read in frame from base 1. Looking up the germline V gene (reference sequence) yields CDR1 GTSNPN and CDR2 SVGIG. Trimming costs V 0 bases and J 1 base, and their ends lie 10 bases apart. This sample stems from a study of blood T cell repertoires in COVID-19 (dated by TCRdb to 2020 to 2022). Background on the whole study: The collaborator samples originated in the United States, Italy and Spain and spanned the acute and convalescent phases of COVID-19. A de-identified subject ID, COVID-19 status, age in years and sex were almost always included in the sample metadata. The prospective study material was composed of cDNA or gDNA derived from T cells, B-cell-depleted T cells, or PBMCs. Samples were obtained from the ongoing ImmuneRACE study (first 160 participants) and from over a thousand subjects provided by 6 global collaborators. The dataset comprised deeply sampled blood TCRbeta repertoires from subjects exposed to, actively infected with, or recovered from COVID-19. The repertoires were released in a freely available public database meant as a resource for research on the immune response to SARS-CoV-2. Where HLA class I and class II types were available, the types were taken from metadata supplied by the sample provider, not from assay-based typing. Findings and caveats that apply to the study as a whole: The quantity of clinical and demographic metadata differed by source and by participant and was supplied without curation.

This TCR derives from a human donor in a cohort sampled during active COVID-19. The sequenced material came from peripheral blood. This receptor chain uses TRBV30 and TRBJ1-6; possibly the D gene is TRBD1, per 5 matching bases. The nucleotide sequence is TGTGCCTGGAGTGTACCGGGGGGATCCTATAATTCACCCCTCCACTTT. Its product reads: CAWSVPGGSYNSPLHF. Supplemented by the reference TRBV30 and TRBJ1-6 proteins around the CDR3, the complete variable domain is SQTIHQWPATLVQPVGSPLSLECTVEGTSNPNLYWYRQAAGRGLQLLFYSVGIGQISSEVPQNLSASRPQDRQFILSSKKLLLSDSGFYLCAWSVPGGSYNSPLHFGNGTRLTVT.